Below, one T cell receptor (beta chain) is given with its context. Its antigen is still unknown. Second-dose intervals near 4 or 12 weeks were combined. Assay used: immunoSEQ multiplex PCR; TCRdb lists only in-frame clones, some missing. Of some 130,000 clones listed, 80% to 95% are singletons. This record comes from a study of T cell responses to AZD1222 COVID-19 vaccine. Study observations and caveats: Spike-spanning, vaccine-associated CD4 TCRs were dominant at 160-218 and 743-854. The donor group comprised mostly white British people and more females; the analysis possibly underestimated clonal diversity.

CDR3 size: 14 residues. V was trimmed by 1 base and J by 6 bases, leaving 12 bases between them. Germline CDR1 SEHNR, CDR2 FQNEAQ (reference sequence). V usage is TRBV7-9 and J usage is TRBJ1-1, with D tentatively TRBD1 (6 bases). The sequencing used peripheral blood, collected 28 days after the second AZD1222 dose. The sequence was obtained from an adult who received the AZD1222 COVID-19 vaccine. The CDR3 region is CASSLDWGRAEAFF. The CDR3 DNA follows: TGTGCCAGCAGCTTAGATTGGGGGCGCGCTGAAGCTTTCTTT.